These 15 T cell receptor beta chains originate from one sample sequenced in a study of cytomegalovirus exposure and HLA in healthy donors. The table came from immunoSEQ multiplex PCR; TCRdb's copy has only in-frame clones and leaves some out. The table lists about 350,000 clones, 87% of them singletons. The sequenced sample consisted of PBMCs. These receptor sequences come from a woman in her thirties in good health and CMV-seropositive.

The J gene is TRBJ2-3, the V gene TRBV4-2; D tentatively fits TRBD1 or TRBD2 (5 bases each). The V and J ends lost 7 bases and 1 base respectively, with 18 bases between them. The germline V gene has CDR1 LGHNA and CDR2 YNFKEQ. CDR3 size: 16 residues. In DNA form, the CDR3 reads TGTGCCAGCATCCATACGGGGCCAAGGGGCACAGATACGCAGTATTTT. It is translated as CASIHTGPRGTDTQYF.

The chain has TRBV21-1 and TRBJ2-5; whether TRBD1, the table's D call, matches the DNA was not checked. TRBV21-1 is described as a pseudogene. The CDR3 totals 16 residues. CDR3 in amino acids: CASSVVGEDREETQYF. CDR3 bases: TGTGCCAGCAGTGTTGTGGGTGAGGACAGGGAAGAGACCCAGTACTTC.

The chain has TRBV19 and TRBJ2-2; D is possibly TRBD1 or TRBD2 (7 bases each). The CDR3 is made up of 14 amino acids. Germline V gene data show CDR1 as LNHDA and CDR2 as SQIVND (reference sequence). V was shortened by 5 bases and J by 7 bases, with 14 bases between the two germline ends. In DNA form, the CDR3 reads TGTGCCAGTAGTTTTCCAGGGGGGGGCGGGGAGCTGTTTTTT. Protein product: CASSFPGGGGELFF.

The gene calls are TRBV5-1 and TRBJ2-1, with 7 bases that match TRBD2. The CDR3 contains 15 residues. The germline CDR1 and CDR2 sequences are SGHRS and YFSETQ. Losses at the gene ends were 1 base for V and 1 base for J; bases not matched to a gene: 2. In DNA, the CDR3 is TGCGCCAGCAGCTTGTCGGGGGGATCCTACAATGAGCAGTTCTTC. It yields the protein CASSLSGGSYNEQFF.

Only one count was recorded for this clone. The rearrangement joins TRBV7-6 to TRBJ2-1; D may be TRBD1 (6 bases). V was pared by 5 bases and J by 0 bases, with 14 bases between. This CDR3 spans 16 amino acids. CDR1 and CDR2 from the germline V gene are SGHVS and FNYEAQ. The CDR3 DNA reads as TGTGCCAGCAGCCGACCACGGGACAACTCCTACAATGAGCAGTTCTTC. This encodes CASSRPRDNSYNEQFF.

V usage is TRBV10-1 and J usage is TRBJ2-7; 10 positions agree with TRBD1. The ends lost 3 bases at V and 0 bases at J; junction bases unmatched: 5. The germline V gene has CDR1 WNHNN and CDR2 SYGVQD (reference sequence). The CDR3 has 16 residues. The CDR3: CASSDPGQGISYEQYF. For the CDR3, the DNA is TGCGCCAGCAGTGACCCGGGACAGGGGATCTCCTACGAGCAGTACTTC.

About this clone itself: Other DNA sequences from this sample encode an identical CDR3 as well. The chain recombines TRBV6-1 with TRBJ2-1; 9 positions agree with TRBD1. The CDR3 runs 12 residues. Trimming removed 6 bases from V and 7 bases from J; junction bases left unmatched: 1. The germline V gene encodes CDR1 MNHNS and CDR2 SASEGT. As DNA, the CDR3 is TGTGCCAGCAGGACAGGGGGAAATGAGCAGTTCTTC. This encodes CASRTGGNEQFF.

V is TRBV15 and J is TRBJ1-1; TRBD1 matches 9 bases. The trim removed 5 bases at V and 11 bases at J, leaving 9 bases unmatched. The CDR3 sequence is 13 residues long. The germline gives CDR1 LNHNV, CDR2 YYDKDF (reference sequence). The CDR3 loop is CATSLQGAEEAFF. DNA of the CDR3: TGTGCCACCAGCTTACAGGGGGCCGAAGAGGCTTTCTTT.

The rearrangement joins TRBV9 to TRBJ1-3; a weak D match, TRBD1 (6 bases). Looked up from germline, CDR1 is SGDLS and CDR2 is YYNGEE. V lost 5 bases and J 4 bases, leaving 7 bases between the germline ends. The CDR3 is made up of 12 amino acids. CDR3 loop: CASRGAGNTIYF. As DNA, the CDR3 is TGTGCCAGCAGGGGGGCCGGAAACACCATATATTTT.

V usage is TRBV6-5 and J usage is TRBJ2-1; 12 bases match TRBD2. The CDR3 extends over 15 amino acids. CDR1 is MNHEY and CDR2 is SVGAGI in the germline V gene. V lost 4 bases, J lost 9 bases, and 7 bases stayed unmatched. The CDR3 sequence is CASSFGLAGPGEQFF. CDR3 bases: TGTGCCAGCAGTTTCGGACTAGCGGGGCCGGGTGAGCAGTTCTTC.

Of note for this clone: The sample contains more than one DNA sequence encoding this CDR3. The chain links TRBV7-3 to TRBJ2-7; D uncertain. Trimming shortened V by 0 bases and J by 0 bases, and 3 bases separated the two germline ends. The CDR3 has 13 amino acids. Germline V CDR1 and CDR2: SGHTA, FQGTGA. CDR3 residues: CASSLTSSYEQYF. The DNA for the CDR3 is TGTGCCAGCAGCTTAACGAGCTCCTACGAGCAGTACTTC.

J is TRBJ1-2 and V is TRBV19, with a tentative D call TRBD1 (5 bases). Looked up from germline, CDR1 is LNHDA and CDR2 is SQIVND (reference sequence). CDR3 length equals 15 residues. V shed 2 bases and J shed 4 bases, with 14 bases lying between them. The CDR3 reads CASSISGQGAYGYTF. Here the CDR3 DNA reads TGTGCCAGTAGTATATCCGGCCAGGGAGCCTATGGCTACACCTTC.

This clone was detected only a few times. The identical CDR3 is also encoded by other nucleotide sequences in the sample. CDR3 amino acids: CASSPQGNQPQHF. The CDR3 nucleotides read TGTGCCAGCTCACCACAGGGCAATCAGCCCCAGCATTTT. The chain has TRBV18 and TRBJ1-5; D remains ambiguous. This CDR3 is 13 amino acids long. Germline V CDR1 and CDR2: KGHSH, LQKENI. V lost 1 base and J 2 bases, leaving 3 bases between the germline ends.

The chain couples TRBV5-6 to TRBJ1-6; D is unresolved. The V gene lost 4 bases and the J gene lost 6 bases, with 8 bases spanning the gap. The CDR3 contains 13 residues. CDR1 and CDR2 (germline): SGHDT, YYEEEE. The CDR3 is CASSATSNSPLHF. DNA of the CDR3: TGTGCCAGCAGCGCCACAAGTAATTCACCCCTCCACTTT.

The chain employs TRBV5-1 and TRBJ2-7; TRBD1 is a possible D gene (6 bases). Trimming took off 0 bases at V and 3 bases at J, with 10 bases between the two ends. Germline V gene sequence: CDR1 SGHRS, CDR2 YFSETQ. The CDR3 consists of 14 residues. CDR3 coding DNA: TGCGCCAGCAGCTTGGGGGCCAGGGGCTACGAGCAGTACTTC. Its translation: CASSLGARGYEQYF.